The T cell receptor (beta chain) under discussion was sequenced for a study of somatic mutations in cytotoxic T cells in rheumatoid arthritis. For the study at large: The researchers flow-sorted some T-cell populations stained with V beta antibodies and got nearly 100% purity, and these included V beta1+ cells sequenced for TCRB.

Study-level results: TRBV07 appeared slightly underrepresented in the rheumatoid arthritis patients. That finding was not adjusted to account for multiple comparisons. CD8+ T-cell clonality did not differ significantly between rheumatoid arthritis patients and age-matched healthy controls.

Here immunoSEQ multiplex PCR was the method, and the copy in TCRdb shows in-frame clones only, minus some. The sample shows about 25,000 clones, roughly 70% of them seen only once. Blood donors, with a median age of 56 years (range about 21-75) and roughly 58% female, made up the healthy control group. Note on this clone: Its antigen is currently unknown.

The CDR3 consists of 11 residues. The V gene's germline CDR1 is GTSNPN and CDR2 SVGIG (reference sequence). The material sequenced was CD8+ T cells sorted from blood. This TCR was recovered from a woman aged 18-29 years in good health. This chain links TRBV30 with TRBJ2-5, with no clear D. The J call is in doubt because the DNA end fits TRBJ2-7 better. CDR3 in amino acids: CAWSPSYEQYF. The CDR3, as DNA: TGTGCCTGGAGTCCATCATACGAGCAGTACTTC.